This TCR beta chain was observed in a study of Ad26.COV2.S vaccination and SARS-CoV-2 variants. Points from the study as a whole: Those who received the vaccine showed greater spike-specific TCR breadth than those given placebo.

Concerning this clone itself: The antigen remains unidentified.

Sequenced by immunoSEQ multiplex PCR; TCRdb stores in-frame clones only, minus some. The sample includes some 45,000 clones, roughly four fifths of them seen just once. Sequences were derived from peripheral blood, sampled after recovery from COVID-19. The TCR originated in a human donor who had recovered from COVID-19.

The CDR3 region has the DNA TGTGCCAGCAGCTCTACGGTCGGACTGTTGAACACTGAAGCTTTCTTT. This sequence encodes CASSSTVGLLNTEAFF. This chain links TRBV7-8 with TRBJ1-1; D ambiguous. CDR3 size: 16 residues. The ends were cut back, 4 bases at V and 0 bases at J, with 15 bases in the middle. The germline V gene has CDR1 SGHVS and CDR2 FQNEAQ.